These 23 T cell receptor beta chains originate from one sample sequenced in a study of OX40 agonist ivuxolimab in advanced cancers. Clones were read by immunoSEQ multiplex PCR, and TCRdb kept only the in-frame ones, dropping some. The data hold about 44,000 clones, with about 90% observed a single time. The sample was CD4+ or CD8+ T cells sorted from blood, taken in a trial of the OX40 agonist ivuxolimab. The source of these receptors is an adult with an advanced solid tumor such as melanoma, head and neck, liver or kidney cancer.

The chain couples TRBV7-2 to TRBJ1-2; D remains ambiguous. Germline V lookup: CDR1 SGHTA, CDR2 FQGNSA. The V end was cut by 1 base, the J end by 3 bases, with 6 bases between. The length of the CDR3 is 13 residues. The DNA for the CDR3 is TGTGCCAGCAGCTTAGGTGAGGACTATGGCTACACCTTC. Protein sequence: CASSLGEDYGYTF.

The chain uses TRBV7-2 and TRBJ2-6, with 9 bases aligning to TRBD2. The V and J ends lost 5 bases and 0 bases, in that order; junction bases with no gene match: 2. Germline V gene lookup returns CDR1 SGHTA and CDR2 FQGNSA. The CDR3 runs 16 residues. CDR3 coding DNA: TGTGCCAGCAGCAGAGCGGGGGGCTCTGGGGCCAACGTCCTGACTTTC. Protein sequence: CASSRAGGSGANVLTF.

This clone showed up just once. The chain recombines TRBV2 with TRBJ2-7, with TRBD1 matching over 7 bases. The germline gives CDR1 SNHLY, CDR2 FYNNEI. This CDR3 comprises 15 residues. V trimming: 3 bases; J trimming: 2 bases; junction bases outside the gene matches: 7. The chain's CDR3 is CASSEDRSPTYEQYF. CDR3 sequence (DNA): TGTGCCAGCAGTGAGGACAGGTCCCCCACCTACGAGCAGTACTTC.

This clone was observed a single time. CDR3 sequence reads: CASSKIVLGNQPQHF. Written as DNA, the CDR3 is TGTGCCAGCAGCAAGATTGTCTTAGGCAATCAGCCCCAGCATTTT. The chain employs TRBV27 and TRBJ1-5; no reliable D call. V dropped 6 bases and J dropped 2 bases, with 14 bases sitting between them. The CDR3 is 15 residues long. Germline-derived CDR1 and CDR2 are MNHEY and SMNVEV (reference sequence).

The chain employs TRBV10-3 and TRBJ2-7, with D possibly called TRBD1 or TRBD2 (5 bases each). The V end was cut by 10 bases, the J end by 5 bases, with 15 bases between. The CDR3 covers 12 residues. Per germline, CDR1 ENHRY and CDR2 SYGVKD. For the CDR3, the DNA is TGTGCCACCGGGACGGCGGCCGACGAGCAGTACTTC. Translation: CATGTAADEQYF.

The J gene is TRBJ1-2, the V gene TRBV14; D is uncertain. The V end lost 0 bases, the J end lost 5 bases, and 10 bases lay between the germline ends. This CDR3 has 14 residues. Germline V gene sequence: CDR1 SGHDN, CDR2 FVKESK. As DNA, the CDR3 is TGTGCCAGCAGCCAAGAGAGAGGCGGGTATGGCTACACCTTC. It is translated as CASSQERGGYGYTF.

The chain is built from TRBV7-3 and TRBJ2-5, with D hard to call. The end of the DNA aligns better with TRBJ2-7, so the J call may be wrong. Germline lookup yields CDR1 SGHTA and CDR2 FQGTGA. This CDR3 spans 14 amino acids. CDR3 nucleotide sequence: TGTGCCAGCAGCTCTATCTCGAACAGCTACGAGCAGTACTTC. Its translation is CASSSISNSYEQYF.

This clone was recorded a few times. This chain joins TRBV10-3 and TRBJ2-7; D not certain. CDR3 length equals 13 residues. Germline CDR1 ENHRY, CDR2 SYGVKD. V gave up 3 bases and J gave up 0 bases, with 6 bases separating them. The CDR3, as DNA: TGTGCCATCAGTGAACGGAACTCCTACGAGCAGTACTTC. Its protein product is CAISERNSYEQYF.

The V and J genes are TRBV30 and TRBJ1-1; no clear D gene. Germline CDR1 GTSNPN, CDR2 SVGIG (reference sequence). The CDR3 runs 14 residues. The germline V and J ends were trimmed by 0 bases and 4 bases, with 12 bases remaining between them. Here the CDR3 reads CAWSVGLEATEAFF. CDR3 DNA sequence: TGTGCCTGGAGTGTAGGACTTGAGGCCACTGAAGCTTTCTTT.

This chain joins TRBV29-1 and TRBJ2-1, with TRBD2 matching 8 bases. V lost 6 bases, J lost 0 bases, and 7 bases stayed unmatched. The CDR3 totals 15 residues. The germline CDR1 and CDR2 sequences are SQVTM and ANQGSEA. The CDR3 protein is CSVPSGGSSYNEQFF. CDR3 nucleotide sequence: TGCAGCGTCCCGTCGGGGGGGAGCTCCTACAATGAGCAGTTCTTC.

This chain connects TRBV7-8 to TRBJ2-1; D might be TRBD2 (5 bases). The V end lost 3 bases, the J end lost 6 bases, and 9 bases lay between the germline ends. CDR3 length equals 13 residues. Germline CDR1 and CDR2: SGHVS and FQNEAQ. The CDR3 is CASSFFGGNEQFF. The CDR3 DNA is TGTGCCAGCAGCTTCTTTGGAGGCAATGAGCAGTTCTTC. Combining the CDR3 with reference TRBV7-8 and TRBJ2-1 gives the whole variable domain GAGVSQSPRYKVAKRGQDVALRCDPISGHVSLFWYQQALGQGPEFLTYFQNEAQLDKSGLPSDRFFAERPEGSVSTLKIQRTQQEDSAVYLCASSFFGGNEQFFGPGTRLTVL.

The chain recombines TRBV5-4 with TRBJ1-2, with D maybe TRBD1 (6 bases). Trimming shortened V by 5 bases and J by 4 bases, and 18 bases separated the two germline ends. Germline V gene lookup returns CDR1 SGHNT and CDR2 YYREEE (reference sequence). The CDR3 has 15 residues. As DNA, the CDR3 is TGTGCCAGCAGTTCTTCCGCGGGGGGGCCCTATGGCTACACCTTC. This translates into CASSSSAGGPYGYTF. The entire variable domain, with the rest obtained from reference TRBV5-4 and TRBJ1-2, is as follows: ETGVTQSPTHLIKTRGQQVTLRCSSQSGHNTVSWYQQALGQGPQFIFQYYREEENGRGNFPPRFSGLQFPNYSSELNVNALELDDSALYLCASSSSAGGPYGYTFGSGTRLTVV.

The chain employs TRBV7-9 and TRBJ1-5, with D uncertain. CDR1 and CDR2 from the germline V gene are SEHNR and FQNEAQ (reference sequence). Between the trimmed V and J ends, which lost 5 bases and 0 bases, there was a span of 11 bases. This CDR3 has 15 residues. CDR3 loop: CASSLRGDSNQPQHF. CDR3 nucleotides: TGTGCCAGCAGCCTCCGTGGAGATAGCAATCAGCCCCAGCATTTT.

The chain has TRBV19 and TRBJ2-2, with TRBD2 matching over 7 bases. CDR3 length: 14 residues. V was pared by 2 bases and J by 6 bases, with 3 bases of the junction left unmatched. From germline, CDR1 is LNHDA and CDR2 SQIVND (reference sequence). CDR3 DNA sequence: TGTGCCAGTAGTATAATGGGAGGGGCCGGGGAGCTGTTTTTT. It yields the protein CASSIMGGAGELFF.

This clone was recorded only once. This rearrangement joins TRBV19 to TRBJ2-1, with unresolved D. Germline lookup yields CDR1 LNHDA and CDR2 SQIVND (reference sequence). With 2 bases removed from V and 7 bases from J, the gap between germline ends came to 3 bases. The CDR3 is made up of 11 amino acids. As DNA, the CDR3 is TGTGCCAGTAGTATACGGAATGAGCAGTTCTTC. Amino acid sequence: CASSIRNEQFF.

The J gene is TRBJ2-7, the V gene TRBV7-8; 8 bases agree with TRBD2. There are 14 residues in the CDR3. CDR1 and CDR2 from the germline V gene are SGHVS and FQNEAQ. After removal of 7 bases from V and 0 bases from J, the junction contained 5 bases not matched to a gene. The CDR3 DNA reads TGTGCCAGCACCCCCGGGAGGGACTCCTACGAGCAGTACTTC. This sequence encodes CASTPGRDSYEQYF.

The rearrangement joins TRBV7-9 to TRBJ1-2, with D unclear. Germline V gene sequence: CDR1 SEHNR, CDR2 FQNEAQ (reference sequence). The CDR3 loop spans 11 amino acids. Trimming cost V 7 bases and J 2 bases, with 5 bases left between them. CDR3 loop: CASTGNYGYTF. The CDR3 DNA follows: TGTGCCAGCACGGGAAACTATGGCTACACCTTC.

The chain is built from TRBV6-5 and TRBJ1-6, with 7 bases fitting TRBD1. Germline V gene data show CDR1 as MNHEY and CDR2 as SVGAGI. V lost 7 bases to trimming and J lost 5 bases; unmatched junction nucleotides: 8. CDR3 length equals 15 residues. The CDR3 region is CASTDGDRNNSPLHF. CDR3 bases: TGTGCCAGCACCGACGGGGACAGAAATAATTCACCCCTCCACTTT.

Here the CDR3 DNA reads TGTGCCAGCATTCAGGCAATTGCTAACACCGGGGAGCTGTTTTTT. This encodes CASIQAIANTGELFF. The V gene is TRBV6-1, the J gene TRBJ2-2; the D is unclear. Germline-derived CDR1 and CDR2 are MNHNS and SASEGT. V lost 7 bases, J lost 2 bases, and 14 bases lay in between. There are 15 residues in the CDR3.

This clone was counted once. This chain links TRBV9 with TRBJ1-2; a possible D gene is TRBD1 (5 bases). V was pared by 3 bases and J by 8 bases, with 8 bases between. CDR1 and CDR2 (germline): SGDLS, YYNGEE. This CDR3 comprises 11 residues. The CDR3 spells CASSGDWGYTF. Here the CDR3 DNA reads TGTGCCAGCAGCGGGGACTGGGGCTACACCTTC.

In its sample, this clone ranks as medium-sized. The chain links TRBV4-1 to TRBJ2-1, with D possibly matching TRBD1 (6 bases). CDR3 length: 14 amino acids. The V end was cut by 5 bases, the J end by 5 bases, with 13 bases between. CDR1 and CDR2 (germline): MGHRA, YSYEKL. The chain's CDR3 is CASSYTRDNNEQFF. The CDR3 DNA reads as TGCGCCAGCAGCTACACCCGGGACAACAATGAGCAGTTCTTC.

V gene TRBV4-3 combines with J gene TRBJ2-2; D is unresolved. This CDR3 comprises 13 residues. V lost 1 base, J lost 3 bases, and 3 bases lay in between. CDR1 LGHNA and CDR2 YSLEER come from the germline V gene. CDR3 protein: CASSQGYTGELFF. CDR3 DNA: TGCGCCAGCAGCCAAGGTTACACCGGGGAGCTGTTTTTT.

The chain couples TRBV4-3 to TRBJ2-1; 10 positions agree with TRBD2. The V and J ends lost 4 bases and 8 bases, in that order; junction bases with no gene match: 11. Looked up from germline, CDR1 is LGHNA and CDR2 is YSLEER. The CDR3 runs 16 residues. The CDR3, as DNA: TGCGCCAGCAGCCCGCACGCCAGCGGGGGGGCTTATGAGCAGTTCTTC. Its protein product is CASSPHASGGAYEQFF.